A single T cell receptor (beta chain) is shown here with its context. The sample originates from a study of blood T cell repertoires in COVID-19. Study-level information: The origin of the acute and convalescent COVID-19 samples was the United States, Italy and Spain.

Germline trimming cut 4 bases from V and 3 bases from J; bases unmatched to any gene: 6. The CDR3 totals 15 residues. Germline lookup yields CDR1 SGHNT and CDR2 YYREEE (reference sequence). Sequencing was performed with immunoSEQ multiplex PCR; in TCRdb, only in-frame clones are kept and a portion is missing. This table has some 260,000 clones, 86% appearing once. Cohort allocation depended upon clinical history that participants reported. Sequencing used PBMCs or T cells enriched from blood (not recorded which). This clonotype was obtained from a man between 40 and 49 years old who had recovered from COVID-19. This chain connects TRBV5-4 to TRBJ2-5, with 10 bases fitting TRBD2. The CDR3 sequence: CASSMGLATEETQYF. In nucleotides, the CDR3 is TGTGCCAGCAGCATGGGACTAGCGACAGAAGAGACCCAGTACTTC.